These 20 T cell receptor beta chains share one sample of origin, sequenced in a study of blood T cell repertoires in COVID-19. Measured with immunoSEQ multiplex PCR; TCRdb has only the in-frame clones, and not every one. In the table there are around 50,000 clones, about 83% of which are singletons. The specimen was peripheral blood. The source is a woman of 80 years or more with acute or convalescent COVID-19.

The rearrangement uses TRBV11-1 and TRBJ2-7; tentative D call: TRBD2 (5 bases). V gave up 3 bases and J gave up 4 bases, with 7 bases separating them. The CDR3 covers 12 residues. Germline V gene lookup returns CDR1 SGHAT and CDR2 FQDESV (reference sequence). The CDR3 DNA follows: TGTGCCAGCAGCTTGGACTGGTACGAGCAGTACTTC. Encoded protein: CASSLDWYEQYF.

This chain links TRBV2 with TRBJ2-4, with a tentative D call TRBD1 (5 bases). The germline V gene encodes CDR1 SNHLY and CDR2 FYNNEI. This CDR3 spans 14 amino acids. The ends were cut back, 1 base at V and 7 bases at J, with 11 bases in the middle. The CDR3, as DNA: TGTGCCAGCAGTGAAGAGGTAGGGGTGAACATTCAGTACTTC. Residues: CASSEEVGVNIQYF. Combining the CDR3 with reference TRBV2 and TRBJ2-4 gives the whole variable domain EPEVTQTPSHQVTQMGQEVILRCVPISNHLYFYWYRQILGQKVEFLVSFYNNEISEKSEIFDDQFSVERPDGSNFTLKIRSTKLEDSAMYFCASSEEVGVNIQYFGAGTRLSVL.

This sequence joins TRBV5-1 and TRBJ2-5, with 9 bases identical to TRBD1. CDR1 is SGHRS and CDR2 is YFSETQ in the germline V gene. The CDR3 covers 13 residues. The ends lost 4 bases at V and 5 bases at J; junction bases unmatched: 3. CDR3 region: CASSRTGEETQYF. Written as DNA, the CDR3 is TGCGCCAGCAGCAGGACAGGGGAGGAGACCCAGTACTTC.

V and J are TRBV5-4 and TRBJ1-5; tentatively, D is TRBD1 (5 bases). In germline, CDR1 is SGHNT, CDR2 YYREEE (reference sequence). The CDR3 loop spans 15 amino acids. With 5 bases removed from V and 3 bases from J, the gap between germline ends came to 15 bases. CDR3 sequence: CASSFGGSDNQPQHF. The DNA for the CDR3 is TGTGCCAGCAGTTTCGGGGGATCGGACAATCAGCCCCAGCATTTT.

The V and J genes are TRBV15 and TRBJ2-5; TRBD1 agrees at 7 bases. Germline CDR1 and CDR2: LNHNV and YYDKDF (reference sequence). The CDR3 is made up of 15 amino acids. V shed 2 bases, J shed 5 bases, and the junction held 8 bases outside the gene matches. The CDR3 loop is CATSRTTGFEETQYF. The CDR3 bases are TGTGCCACCAGCAGAACGACAGGGTTCGAGGAGACCCAGTACTTC.

This clone was counted a few times. The chain employs TRBV7-2 and TRBJ2-3, with 14 bases matching TRBD2. The CDR3 has 17 residues. The V segment lost 5 bases and the J segment 2 bases; nucleotides outside the gene matches: 6. From germline, CDR1 is SGHTA and CDR2 FQGNSA. Written as DNA, the CDR3 is TGTGCCAGCAGCCCCGGACTAGCGGGGGGCTACACAGATACGCAGTATTTT. Translating it yields CASSPGLAGGYTDTQYF.

The rearrangement uses TRBV11-2 and TRBJ2-1; TRBD1 is a possible D gene (5 bases). Per the germline V gene, CDR1 is SGHAT and CDR2 is FQNNGV. CDR3 length: 17 residues. V lost 1 base to trimming and J lost 4 bases, with 17 bases between them. CDR3 protein: CASSLGELGQLYNEQFF. As DNA, the CDR3 is TGTGCCAGCAGCTTAGGGGAACTCGGACAACTATACAATGAGCAGTTCTTC. Variable domain in full (rest from reference TRBV11-2 and TRBJ2-1): EAGVAQSPRYKIIEKRQSVAFWCNPISGHATLYWYQQILGQGPKLLIQFQNNGVVDDSQLPKDRFSAERLKGVDSTLKIQPAKLEDSAVYLCASSLGELGQLYNEQFFGPGTRLTVL.

V gene TRBV3-1 (or the pseudogene TRBV3-2) combines with J gene TRBJ2-7; a weak D match, TRBD1 (5 bases). CDR1 and CDR2 from the germline V gene are LGHDT and YNNKEL (reference sequence). Trimming took 2 bases from V and 1 from J, leaving 21 bases between them. The CDR3 contains 18 residues. The CDR3 nucleotides read TGTGCCAGCAGCCAACTCCGGGTTCGGCAGGGTGCATCCTACGAGCAGTACTTC. Protein sequence: CASSQLRVRQGASYEQYF.

The chain recombines TRBV5-8 with TRBJ1-2; D gene unclear. CDR1 is SGHTS, CDR2 YDEGEE, per germline. V was shortened by 1 base and J by 4 bases, with 8 bases between the two germline ends. This CDR3 has 13 amino acids. The CDR3: CASSLTAIYGYTF. For the CDR3, the DNA is TGTGCCAGCAGCTTGACAGCCATCTATGGCTACACCTTC.

CDR3 in amino acids: CASRKQGFSGNTIYF. The CDR3 coding sequence is TGTGCCAGCAGGAAACAGGGATTTTCTGGAAACACCATATATTTT. J is TRBJ1-3 and V is TRBV7-2, with a possible D match to TRBD1 (6 bases). V was clipped by 6 bases and J by 1 base, with 13 bases between them. CDR3 size: 15 residues. Germline CDR1 SGHTA, CDR2 FQGNSA.

The gene calls are TRBV5-6 and TRBJ2-1; possibly TRBD2 for D (5 bases). CDR3 length: 18 amino acids. Germline CDR1 is SGHDT and CDR2 is YYEEEE. The ends were cut back, 4 bases at V and 0 bases at J, with 20 bases in the middle. The CDR3: CASSPTPRTFSSYNEQFF. CDR3 nucleotide sequence: TGTGCCAGCAGCCCAACTCCAAGGACTTTCAGCTCCTACAATGAGCAGTTCTTC.

This clone occurred once. The V gene is TRBV7-3, the J gene TRBJ2-2, with D possibly TRBD1 on 6 matching bases. Germline CDR1 reads SGHTA; CDR2 reads FQGTGA. V was pared by 7 bases and J by 1 base, with 10 bases between. This CDR3 region has 14 residues. In DNA, the CDR3 is TGTGCCAGCAACCCGGGACAGAACACCGGGGAGCTGTTTTTT. Its translation: CASNPGQNTGELFF.

The rearrangement joins TRBV4-2 to TRBJ2-2, with TRBD2 identical over 9 bases. The germline V gene encodes CDR1 LGHNA and CDR2 YNFKEQ. This CDR3 has 19 residues. The V and J ends lost 0 bases and 0 bases, in that order; junction bases with no gene match: 8. CDR3: CASSQDRSGRATNTGELFF. In DNA, the CDR3 is TGTGCCAGCAGCCAAGATCGTAGCGGGAGAGCTACGAACACCGGGGAGCTGTTTTTT.

The V gene is TRBV6-1, the J gene TRBJ2-7; D gene ambiguous. V was cut by 2 bases and J by 5 bases, with 10 bases left in between. The CDR3 covers 13 residues. In germline, CDR1 is MNHNS, CDR2 SASEGT. CDR3 in amino acids: CASSEFSEDEQYF. CDR3 DNA: TGTGCCAGCAGTGAATTCTCAGAGGACGAGCAGTACTTC.

The chain is built from TRBV3-1 (or the pseudogene TRBV3-2) and TRBJ1-6; TRBD1 is a possible D gene (5 bases). Trimming pared 1 base from V and 10 bases from J, leaving 11 bases between. Germline CDR1 and CDR2: LGHDT and YNNKEL (reference sequence). This CDR3 has 14 amino acids. CDR3 loop: CASSQVGGSSPLHF. For the CDR3, the DNA is TGTGCCAGCAGCCAAGTCGGGGGTAGCTCACCCCTCCACTTT.

This chain's CDR3 is CASSPKYRENQPQHF. DNA for the CDR3: TGTGCCAGCTCACCGAAATACAGGGAGAATCAGCCCCAGCATTTT. V usage is TRBV18 and J usage is TRBJ1-5; TRBD1 might be the D (6 bases). The V end lost 3 bases, the J end lost 4 bases, and 13 bases lay between the germline ends. The CDR3 has 15 amino acids. Germline-derived CDR1 and CDR2 are KGHSH and LQKENI.

For this clone: The junction shows a germline mismatch at one end, possibly a read error. This chain connects TRBV3-1 (or the pseudogene TRBV3-2) to TRBJ1-2; TRBD1 aligns across 9 bases. CDR1 is LGHDT, CDR2 YNNKEL, per germline (reference sequence). CDR3 size: 14 residues. The CDR3: CASTQQGTGSGYTF. The CDR3 coding sequence is TGTGCCAGCACCCAACAAGGGACAGGGTCTGGCTACACCTTC.

This chain joins TRBV6-9 and TRBJ2-7; 7 positions agree with TRBD2. Germline V gene sequence: CDR1 MNHGY, CDR2 SVAAGI. The V and J ends lost 2 bases and 1 base, in that order; junction bases with no gene match: 5. This CDR3 comprises 15 residues. This chain's CDR3 is CASSYRREGSYEQYV. The CDR3 nucleotides are TGTGCCAGCAGTTATCGCAGGGAGGGTTCCTACGAGCAGTACGTC.

The chain employs TRBV12-3 or TRBV12-4 and TRBJ1-1; 10 bases agree with TRBD1. This CDR3 is built from 13 residues. The J segment lost 5 bases and the V segment lost 7 bases, leaving 4 bases of the junction unmatched. For the CDR3, the DNA is TGTGCCAGCACCAGGACAGGGGGGACTGAAGCTTTCTTT. This gives the protein CASTRTGGTEAFF.

This clone showed up just once. The chain is built from TRBV19 and TRBJ1-2, with 9 bases fitting TRBD1. Trimming took 2 bases from V and 5 from J; bases not matched to a gene: 9. Germline values: CDR1 LNHDA, CDR2 SQIVND (reference sequence). This CDR3 is built from 16 residues. CDR3 protein: CASSILGQGRIYGYTF. CDR3 nucleotides: TGTGCCAGTAGTATACTGGGACAGGGCAGAATATATGGCTACACCTTC.